This record covers a single T cell receptor (beta chain). As yet, its antigen is unknown. The entry originates in a study of cytomegalovirus exposure and HLA in healthy donors. Overall study results and limits: The authors listed 164 TCR beta chains as cytomegalovirus-associated.

Germline V gene sequence: CDR1 GTSNPN, CDR2 SVGIG (reference sequence). Trimming removed 0 bases from V and 0 bases from J, with 11 bases in between. The CDR3 length is 15 residues. The primer mix had 60 Vbeta and 13 Jbeta primers. Sequencing used immunoSEQ multiplex PCR; TCRdb keeps in-frame clones, though not all of them. Of about 140,000 clones in the sample, 75% to 85% are singletons; the top ten hold about 2.4%. The TCR sequence derives from a man aged 45-65 years in good health and CMV-seronegative. Source material: PBMCs. V usage is TRBV30 and J usage is TRBJ1-1; weak D call: TRBD1 (6 bases). CDR3 DNA sequence: TGTGCCTGGAGTGTACCTCCAGGGGTGAACACTGAAGCTTTCTTT. Translated: CAWSVPPGVNTEAFF.